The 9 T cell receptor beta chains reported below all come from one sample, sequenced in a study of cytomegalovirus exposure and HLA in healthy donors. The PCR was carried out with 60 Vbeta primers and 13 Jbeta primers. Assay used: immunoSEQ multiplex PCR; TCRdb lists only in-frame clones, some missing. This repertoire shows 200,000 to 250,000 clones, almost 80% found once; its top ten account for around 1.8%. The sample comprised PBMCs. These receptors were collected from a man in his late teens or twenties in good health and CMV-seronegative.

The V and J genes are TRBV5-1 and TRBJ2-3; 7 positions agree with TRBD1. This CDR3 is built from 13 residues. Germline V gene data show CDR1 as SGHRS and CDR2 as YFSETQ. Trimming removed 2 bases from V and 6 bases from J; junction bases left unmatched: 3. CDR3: CASSLQQGDTQYF. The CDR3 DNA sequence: TGCGCCAGCAGCTTACAACAGGGGGATACGCAGTATTTT.

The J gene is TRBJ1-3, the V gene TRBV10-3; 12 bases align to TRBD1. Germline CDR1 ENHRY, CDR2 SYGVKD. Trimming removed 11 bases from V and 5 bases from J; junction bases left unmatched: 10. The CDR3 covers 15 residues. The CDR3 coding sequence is TGTGCCGTGTGGGGACAGGGGGCTGGGAGAAACACCATATATTTT. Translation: CAVWGQGAGRNTIYF.

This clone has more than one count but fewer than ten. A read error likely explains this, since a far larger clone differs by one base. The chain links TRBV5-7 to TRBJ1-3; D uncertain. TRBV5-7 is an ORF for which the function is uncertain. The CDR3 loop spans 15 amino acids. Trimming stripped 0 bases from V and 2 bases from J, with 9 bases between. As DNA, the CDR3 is TGTGCCAGCAGCTTGGAACAGCGGGCTGGAAACACCATATATTTT. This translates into CASSLEQRAGNTIYF.

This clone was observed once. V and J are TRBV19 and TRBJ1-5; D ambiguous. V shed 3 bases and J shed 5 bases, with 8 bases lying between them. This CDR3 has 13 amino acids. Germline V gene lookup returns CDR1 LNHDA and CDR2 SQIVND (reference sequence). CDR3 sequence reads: CASSIEGHQPQHF. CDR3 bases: TGTGCCAGTAGTATCGAGGGTCATCAGCCCCAGCATTTT. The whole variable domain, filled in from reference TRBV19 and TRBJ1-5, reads DGGITQSPKYLFRKEGQNVTLSCEQNLNHDAMYWYRQDPGQGLRLIYYSQIVNDFQKGDIAEGYSVSREKKESFPLTVTSAQKNPTAFYLCASSIEGHQPQHFGDGTRLSIL.

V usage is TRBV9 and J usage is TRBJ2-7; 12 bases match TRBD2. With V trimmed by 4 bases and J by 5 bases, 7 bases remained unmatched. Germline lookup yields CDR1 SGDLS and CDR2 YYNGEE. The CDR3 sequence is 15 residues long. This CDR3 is CASSPTSGRFHEQYF. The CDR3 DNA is TGTGCCAGCAGCCCAACTAGCGGGAGGTTCCACGAGCAGTACTTC. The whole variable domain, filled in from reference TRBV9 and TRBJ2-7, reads DSGVTQTPKHLITATGQRVTLRCSPRSGDLSVYWYQQSLDQGLQFLIQYYNGEERAKGNILERFSAQQFPDLHSELNLSSLELGDSALYFCASSPTSGRFHEQYFGPGTRLTVT.

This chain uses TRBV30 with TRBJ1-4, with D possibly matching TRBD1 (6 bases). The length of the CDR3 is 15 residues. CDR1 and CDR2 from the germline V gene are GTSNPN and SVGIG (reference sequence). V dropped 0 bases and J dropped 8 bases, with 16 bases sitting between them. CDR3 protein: CAWSVQGREEEKLFF. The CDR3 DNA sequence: TGTGCCTGGAGTGTACAGGGCAGGGAAGAGGAAAAACTGTTTTTT.

The CDR3 protein is CASSFAGQPGYTF. CDR3 nucleotide sequence: TGTGCCAGCAGTTTCGCGGGACAGCCGGGCTACACCTTC. The V call is TRBV6-5, the J call TRBJ1-2, with 7 bases matching TRBD1. V lost 4 bases and J lost 8; bases outside the gene matches: 7. Germline lookup yields CDR1 MNHEY and CDR2 SVGAGI. CDR3 size: 13 residues.

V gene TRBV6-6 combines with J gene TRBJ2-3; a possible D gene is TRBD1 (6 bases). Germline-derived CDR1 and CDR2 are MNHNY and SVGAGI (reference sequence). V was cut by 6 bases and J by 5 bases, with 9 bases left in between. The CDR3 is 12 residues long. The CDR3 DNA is TGTGCCAGCAGCCAACAGGGAGATACGCAGTATTTT. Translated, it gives CASSQQGDTQYF.

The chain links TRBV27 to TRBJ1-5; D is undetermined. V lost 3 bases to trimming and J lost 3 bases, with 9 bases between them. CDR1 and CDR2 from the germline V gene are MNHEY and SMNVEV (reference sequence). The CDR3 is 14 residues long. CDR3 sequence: CASSLIGSNQPQHF. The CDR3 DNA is TGTGCCAGCAGTTTGATCGGGTCCAATCAGCCCCAGCATTTT.